This T cell receptor beta chain was profiled in a study of OX40 agonist ivuxolimab in advanced cancers. Study details: Eligibility rules accepted prior anti-PD-1, anti-PD-L1 or anti-CTLA-4 therapy, and 35% to 45% had some. Study-wide results and limits: At 0.1-3.0 mg/kg, partial responders had clonal expansion among the lowest observed. CD4+ and CD8+ T cells in blood underwent clonal expansion by week 6 at 0.1 to 3.0 mg/kg.

About this clone: Its cognate antigen is unknown.

The cohort excluded patients with autoimmune disease history or systemic immunosuppression. Measured with immunoSEQ multiplex PCR; TCRdb has only the in-frame clones, and not every one. The profile shows some 43,000 clones, more than 75% of them singletons. This sequence was found in an adult with an advanced solid tumor such as melanoma, head and neck, liver or kidney cancer. Source: CD4+ or CD8+ T cells sorted from blood, taken in a trial of the OX40 agonist ivuxolimab.

The CDR3 loop reads CASSAGQETSSGANVLTF. CDR3 nucleotide sequence: TGTGCCAGCAGCGCCGGACAGGAGACCTCCTCTGGGGCCAACGTCCTGACTTTC. The rearrangement joins TRBV7-6 to TRBJ2-6; 7 bases are a match to TRBD1. Per germline, CDR1 SGHVS and CDR2 FNYEAQ. The CDR3 is made up of 18 amino acids. V lost 5 bases and J lost 0; bases outside the gene matches: 10. The whole variable domain, filled in from reference TRBV7-6 and TRBJ2-6, reads GAGVSQSPRYKVTKRGQDVALRCDPISGHVSLYWYRQALGQGPEFLTYFNYEAQQDKSGLPNDRFSAERPEGSISTLTIQRTEQRDSAMYRCASSAGQETSSGANVLTFGAGSRLTVL.